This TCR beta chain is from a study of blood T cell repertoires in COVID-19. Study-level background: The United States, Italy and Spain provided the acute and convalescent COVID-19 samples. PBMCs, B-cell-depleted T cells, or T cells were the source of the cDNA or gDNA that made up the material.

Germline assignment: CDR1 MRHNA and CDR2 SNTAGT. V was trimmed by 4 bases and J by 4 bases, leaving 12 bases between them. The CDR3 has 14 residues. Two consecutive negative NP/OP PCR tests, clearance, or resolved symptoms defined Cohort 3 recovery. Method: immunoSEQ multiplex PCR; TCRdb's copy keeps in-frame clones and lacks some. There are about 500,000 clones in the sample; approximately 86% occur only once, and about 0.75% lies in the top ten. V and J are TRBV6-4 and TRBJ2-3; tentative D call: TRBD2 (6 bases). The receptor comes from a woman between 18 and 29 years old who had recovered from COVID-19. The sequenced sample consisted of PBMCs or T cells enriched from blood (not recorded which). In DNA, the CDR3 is TGTGCCAGCAGTGGGGGCGGAGGGGCAGATACGCAGTATTTT. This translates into CASSGGGGADTQYF.